This T cell receptor beta chain is from a study of early T cells in non-severe SARS-CoV-2 infection. The wider study: Chains stayed unpaired after sequencing of bulk RNA from unsorted whole blood.

This clonotype was observed a few times. What it binds is unknown. Study-wide findings and caveats: Sequences matched to VDJdb favored anti-spike CD8 responses, while private and CD4 specificities were missed.

The CDR3 has 16 amino acids. With V trimmed by 5 bases and J by 5 bases, 11 bases remained unmatched. Germline assignment: CDR1 SEHNR and CDR2 FQNEAQ (reference sequence). Individual cDNA molecules carried attached unique molecular identifiers. One entry per CDR3 protein, called by TCRdb with MiXCR from the 5' RACE reads. The sample consists of some 98,000 distinct CDR3 sequences, roughly 9.6% of them appearing once. The receptor's source is an adult who was a healthcare worker with PCR-confirmed SARS-CoV-2 infection or an uninfected control (not recorded which). The material sequenced was whole blood. The chain links TRBV7-9 to TRBJ1-1, with 10 bases matching TRBD1. For the CDR3, the DNA is TGTGCCAGCAGCCCCGGCGACAGGGGGCGAAGGACTGAAGCTTTCTTT. Encoded protein: CASSPGDRGRRTEAFF. Full variable domain (remainder filled in from reference TRBV7-9 and TRBJ1-1): DTGVSQNPRHKITKRGQNVTFRCDPISEHNRLYWYRQTLGQGPEFLTYFQNEAQLEKSRLLSDRFSAERPKGSFSTLEIQRTEQGDSAMYLCASSPGDRGRRTEAFFGQGTRLTVV.